The rows below give T cell receptor beta chains drawn from one sample of a study of blood T cell repertoires in COVID-19. Sequenced by immunoSEQ multiplex PCR; TCRdb stores in-frame clones only, minus some. The sample lists about 100,000 clones, 87% occurring once. The sequenced sample consisted of peripheral blood. The source of these receptors is a woman aged 50 to 65 with COVID-19, enrolled during active disease. Each CDR3 is given without its conserved first and last residue. Fields, in order: J gene, D gene, V gene, clone size, CDR3 protein. D genes are given only for firm matches. Clone size is stated in some rows and not others, as once, few, many or a class when expanded.

j_gene: TRBJ1-2
d_gene: TRBD1
v_gene: TRBV11-2
abundance: few
CDR3aa: ASSLGTGSFGYT

j_gene: TRBJ1-1
d_gene: .
v_gene: TRBV28
abundance: .
CDR3aa: ASSLEGGRDTEAF

j_gene: TRBJ2-7
d_gene: .
v_gene: TRBV21-1
abundance: .
CDR3aa: ASSTRLAGELRQY

j_gene: TRBJ1-2
d_gene: TRBD1
v_gene: TRBV7-2
abundance: .
CDR3aa: ASSLVDRGTYGYT

j_gene: TRBJ2-7
d_gene: TRBD2
v_gene: TRBV27
abundance: .
CDR3aa: ASSRSGASYEQY

j_gene: TRBJ1-1
d_gene: .
v_gene: TRBV10-1
abundance: .
CDR3aa: ASRDSVNTEAF

j_gene: TRBJ1-1
d_gene: TRBD1
v_gene: TRBV27
abundance: .
CDR3aa: ASSLGTGGTEAF

j_gene: TRBJ1-1
d_gene: .
v_gene: TRBV29-1
abundance: .
CDR3aa: SVSTGFRPEAF

j_gene: TRBJ1-1
d_gene: TRBD1
v_gene: TRBV5-5
abundance: .
CDR3aa: ASSTQTGDHVEAF

j_gene: TRBJ2-2
d_gene: TRBD1
v_gene: TRBV6-5
abundance: .
CDR3aa: ASSSRTGNTGELF

j_gene: TRBJ2-7
d_gene: TRBD2
v_gene: TRBV4-2
abundance: .
CDR3aa: ASSQEGSGGASYEQY

j_gene: TRBJ1-6
d_gene: TRBD1
v_gene: TRBV4-1
abundance: once
CDR3aa: ASELTAGGFYNSPLH

j_gene: TRBJ1-2
d_gene: TRBD1
v_gene: TRBV5-6
abundance: .
CDR3aa: ASSGGTVYGYT

j_gene: TRBJ1-1
d_gene: .
v_gene: TRBV13
abundance: .
CDR3aa: ASSLVWSGALTEAF

j_gene: TRBJ1-1
d_gene: TRBD1
v_gene: TRBV18
abundance: .
CDR3aa: ASSTQGKNTEAF

j_gene: TRBJ2-2
d_gene: .
v_gene: TRBV5-1
abundance: .
CDR3aa: ASSLAGVPGELF

j_gene: TRBJ1-4
d_gene: TRBD1
v_gene: TRBV19
abundance: few
CDR3aa: ASSARQGPNEKLF

j_gene: TRBJ2-7
d_gene: .
v_gene: TRBV12-5
abundance: .
CDR3aa: ASGLDPGDEQY

j_gene: TRBJ2-7
d_gene: .
v_gene: TRBV14
abundance: few
CDR3aa: ASSQDWQGNYEQY

j_gene: TRBJ1-1
d_gene: .
v_gene: TRBV4-1
abundance: .
CDR3aa: ASSQDGQGAF

j_gene: TRBJ1-5
d_gene: .
v_gene: TRBV21-1
abundance: .
CDR3aa: ASSKALDRYQPQH

j_gene: TRBJ2-2
d_gene: TRBD1
v_gene: TRBV19
abundance: .
CDR3aa: ASSHRQGSATGELF

j_gene: TRBJ1-2
d_gene: TRBD1
v_gene: TRBV7-2
abundance: .
CDR3aa: ASSSLGTGSNYGYT

j_gene: TRBJ2-7
d_gene: TRBD1
v_gene: TRBV6-5
abundance: .
CDR3aa: ASNPATGGSYEQY